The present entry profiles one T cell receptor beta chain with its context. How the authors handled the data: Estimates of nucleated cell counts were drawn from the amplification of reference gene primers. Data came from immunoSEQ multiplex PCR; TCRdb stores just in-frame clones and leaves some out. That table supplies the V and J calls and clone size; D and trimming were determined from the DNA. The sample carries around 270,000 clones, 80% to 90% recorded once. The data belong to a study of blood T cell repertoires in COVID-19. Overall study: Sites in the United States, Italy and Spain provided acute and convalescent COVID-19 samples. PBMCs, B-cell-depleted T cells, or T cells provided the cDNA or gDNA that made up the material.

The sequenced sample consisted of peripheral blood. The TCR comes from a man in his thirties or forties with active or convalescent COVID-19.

As DNA, the CDR3 is TGTGCCAGTTCAGGGGTCGTCACAGATACGCAGTATTTT. Its protein is CASSGVVTDTQYF. The chain couples TRBV6-5 to TRBJ2-3; tentative D call: TRBD1 (6 bases). V lost 9 bases, J lost 2 bases, and 12 bases lay in between. Germline V gene sequence: CDR1 MNHEY, CDR2 SVGAGI. The CDR3 consists of 13 residues.